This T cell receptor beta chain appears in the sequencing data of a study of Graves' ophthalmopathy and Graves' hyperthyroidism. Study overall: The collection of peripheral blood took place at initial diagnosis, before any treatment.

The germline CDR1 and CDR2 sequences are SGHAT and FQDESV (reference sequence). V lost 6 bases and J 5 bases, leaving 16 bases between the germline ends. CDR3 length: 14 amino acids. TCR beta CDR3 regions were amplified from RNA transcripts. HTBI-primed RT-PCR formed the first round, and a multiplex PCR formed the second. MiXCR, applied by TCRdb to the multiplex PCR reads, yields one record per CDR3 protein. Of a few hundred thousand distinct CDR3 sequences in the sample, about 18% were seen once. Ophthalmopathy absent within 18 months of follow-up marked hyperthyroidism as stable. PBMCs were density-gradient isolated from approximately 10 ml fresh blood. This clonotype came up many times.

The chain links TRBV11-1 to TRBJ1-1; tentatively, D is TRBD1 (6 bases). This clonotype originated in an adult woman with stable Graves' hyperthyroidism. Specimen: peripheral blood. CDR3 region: CASRHKGRGTEAFF. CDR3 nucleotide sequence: TGTGCCAGCAGACATAAAGGCAGGGGTACTGAAGCTTTCTTT.